Described below is a single T cell receptor beta chain sequence and its context. This specimen belongs to a study of technical replicates of blood from a handful of donors. TCRdb keeps only in-frame clones here, not all; method: immunoSEQ multiplex PCR. The sample consists of 65,000 to 95,000 clones, roughly 93% of them appearing once. CDR3 size: 14 residues. V shed 7 bases, J shed 2 bases, and the junction held 7 bases outside the gene matches. Germline V gene data show CDR1 as LNHDA and CDR2 as SQIVND (reference sequence). The rearrangement joins TRBV19 to TRBJ1-1, with 7 bases aligning to TRBD1. The sequence was obtained from a human donor in good health. Material: T cells isolated from PBMCs. Here the CDR3 reads CASNPGTANTEAFF. Written as DNA, the CDR3 is TGTGCCAGTAACCCCGGGACAGCCAACACTGAAGCTTTCTTT.